This T cell receptor (beta chain) was sequenced during a study of identical twins. This clonotype showed up just a few times. The antigen remains unidentified. A universal primer site arose from template switching, and cDNA bore unique molecular identifiers. TCRdb re-called the 5' RACE reads with MiXCR, one entry per CDR3 protein. The data hold around 500,000 distinct CDR3 sequences, with 14% observed a single time. The CDR3 spans 12 residues. V was pared by 9 bases and J by 7 bases, with 13 bases between. Study findings and constraints: Partial confounding of zero-insertion analyses by invariant MAIT and iNKT cells was possible. The models systematically underestimated how much out-of-frame TCR alpha was shared in monozygotic twins. Among beta out-of-frame sequences, excess sharing between twins appeared weaker.

These sequences were also reported in another study, on yellow fever vaccine responses in identical twins.

The chain combines TRBV12-3 or TRBV12-4 with TRBJ2-4; no firm D call. The TCR was taken from a woman aged 18-30 years in good health. The sequenced sample was CD4+ T cells sorted from blood. DNA of the CDR3: TGTGCCAGTGGTTACCAGGAGAACATTCAGTACTTC. This encodes CASGYQENIQYF.